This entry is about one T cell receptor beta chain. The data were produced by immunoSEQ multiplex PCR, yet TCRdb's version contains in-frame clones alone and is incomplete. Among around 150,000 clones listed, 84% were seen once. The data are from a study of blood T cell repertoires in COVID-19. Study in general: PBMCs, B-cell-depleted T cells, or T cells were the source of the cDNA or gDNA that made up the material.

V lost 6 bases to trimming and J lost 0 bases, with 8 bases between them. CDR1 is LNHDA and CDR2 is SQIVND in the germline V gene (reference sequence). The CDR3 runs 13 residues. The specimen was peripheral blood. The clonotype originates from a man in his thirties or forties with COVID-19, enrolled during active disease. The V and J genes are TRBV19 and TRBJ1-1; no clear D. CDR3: CASSRVVNTEAFF. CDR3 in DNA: TGTGCCAGTAGCCGAGTGGTGAACACTGAAGCTTTCTTT.